The rows below give T cell receptor beta chains drawn from one sample of a study of beta chain features in type 1 diabetes. Sequencing used immunoSEQ multiplex PCR; TCRdb keeps in-frame clones, though not all of them. Among some 700,000 clones listed, 13% were seen once. What was sequenced was naive CD4+ T cells from blood. The source is a young man with type 1 diabetes. Both conserved end residues are part of each CDR3. A D gene is named only where the DNA matches it firmly. Some rows have no size entry. The others give once, few or many, or a class for an expanded clone.

d_call | j_call | clone_size | v_call | cdr3_aa | cdr3_nt
TRBD2 | TRBJ2-7 | few | TRBV30 | CAWRKVGLAGGDSSYEQYF | TGTGCCTGGAGGAAAGTGGGGCTAGCGGGGGGCGATAGCTCCTACGAGCAGTACTTC
TRBD2 | TRBJ2-5 | NA | TRBV30 | CAWSGLAGDQETQYF | TGTGCCTGGAGCGGACTAGCGGGGGACCAAGAGACCCAGTACTTC
NA | TRBJ1-3 | few | TRBV28 | CASRDSDSGNTIYF | TGTGCCAGCAGGGACAGCGACTCTGGAAACACCATATATTTT
TRBD1 | TRBJ2-7 | few | TRBV7-2 | CASSLGQGIYEQYF | TGTGCCAGCAGCTTAGGACAGGGTATCTACGAGCAGTACTTC
NA | TRBJ2-3 | NA | TRBV19 | CASRTRGRTTDTQYF | TGTGCCAGTAGAACCCGGGGACGAACGACAGATACGCAGTATTTT
TRBD2 | TRBJ2-1 | NA | TRBV28 | CASIPSGLAGSEQFF | TGTGCCAGTATACCGTCGGGACTAGCGGGGTCTGAGCAGTTCTTC
TRBD1 | TRBJ2-2 | NA | TRBV7-9 | CARPGQRNTGELFF | TGTGCCAGACCGGGACAGAGAAACACCGGGGAGCTGTTTTTT
NA | TRBJ1-5 | few | TRBV7-2 | CASSTQTGTQNQPQHF | TGTGCCAGCAGCACACAAACCGGGACACAGAATCAGCCCCAGCATTTT
TRBD1 | TRBJ1-2 | few | TRBV5-6 | CASSLGQGPYGYTF | TGTGCCAGCAGCCTAGGACAGGGGCCCTATGGCTACACCTTC
TRBD1 | TRBJ2-7 | NA | TRBV5-1 | CASSARDSLYEQYF | TGCGCCAGCAGCGCCCGGGACAGCCTCTACGAGCAGTACTTC
NA | TRBJ1-3 | few | TRBV29-1 | CSVEDPRGNTIYF | TGCAGCGTTGAAGACCCACGTGGAAACACCATATATTTT
NA | TRBJ2-3 | NA | TRBV10-1 | CASSEGTDTQYF | TGCGCCAGCAGTGAGGGCACAGATACGCAGTATTTT
NA | TRBJ1-1 | few | TRBV29-1 | CSVLGLFMNTEAFF | TGCAGCGTTTTAGGTCTTTTCATGAACACTGAAGCTTTCTTT
NA | TRBJ1-5 | few | TRBV6-5 | CASSYDFYSNQPQHF | TGTGCCAGCAGTTACGACTTTTATAGCAATCAGCCCCAGCATTTT
NA | TRBJ1-2 | few | TRBV21-1 | CASSKTDRGGGGYTF | TGTGCCAGCAGCAAGACCGACAGGGGAGGTGGTGGCTACACCTTC
NA | TRBJ1-6 | NA | TRBV10-3 | CAISVTDYNSPLHF | TGTGCCATCAGTGTGACAGACTATAATTCACCCCTCCACTTT
NA | TRBJ2-7 | once | TRBV6-5 | CASSYSGRDYEQYF | TGTGCCAGCAGTTACTCTGGCAGAGACTACGAGCAGTACTTC
TRBD2 | TRBJ2-7 | NA | TRBV18 | CASSRLAGTSYEQYF | TGTGCCAGCTCACGACTAGCGGGGACTTCCTACGAGCAGTACTTC
NA | TRBJ2-3 | few | TRBV9 | CASSASAGGTDTQYF | TGTGCCAGCAGCGCCTCTGCAGGGGGCACAGATACGCAGTATTTT
NA | TRBJ1-4 | few | TRBV20-1 | CSARPEEKLFF | TGCAGTGCTAGACCGGAGGAAAAACTGTTTTTT
NA | TRBJ1-6 | few | TRBV6-5 | CASSYSGGVDNSPLHF | TGTGCCAGCAGTTACTCGGGGGGGGTCGATAATTCACCCCTCCACTTT
NA | TRBJ1-4 | few | TRBV27 | CASSRIDGYEKLFF | TGTGCCAGCAGCCGAATCGACGGCTACGAAAAACTGTTTTTT
NA | TRBJ2-5 | NA | TRBV30 | CAWTTLGQETQYF | TGTGCCTGGACTACGTTGGGGCAAGAGACCCAGTACTTC
TRBD1 | TRBJ1-6 | few | TRBV5-1 | CASSLGQGNSPLHF | TGCGCCAGCAGCTTGGGACAGGGTAATTCACCCCTCCACTTT
NA | TRBJ2-7 | NA | TRBV23-1 | CASSPFDGTGNYEQYF | TGCGCCAGCAGTCCATTTGACGGGACCGGGAACTACGAGCAGTACTTC
NA | TRBJ1-5 | few | TRBV25-1 | CASSGSNQPQHF | TGTGCCAGCAGTGGTAGCAATCAGCCCCAGCATTTT
TRBD1 | TRBJ2-2 | few | TRBV18 | CASSPTGPNTGELFF | TGTGCCAGCTCCCCGACAGGGCCGAACACCGGGGAGCTGTTTTTT
TRBD1 | TRBJ2-7 | NA | TRBV10-3 | CATGSGGYEQYF | TGTGCCACGGGTTCAGGGGGCTACGAGCAGTACTTC
NA | TRBJ2-7 | few | TRBV9 | CASSVTVQGNRTYEQYF | TGTGCCAGCAGCGTAACCGTCCAGGGTAACCGAACCTACGAGCAGTACTTC
NA | TRBJ1-1 | NA | TRBV5-4 | CASSIGQLNTEAFF | TGTGCCAGCAGCATAGGACAGTTGAACACTGAAGCTTTCTTT
NA | TRBJ2-5 | NA | TRBV13 | CASSLATEGPGTQYF | TGTGCCAGCAGCTTAGCCACCGAGGGTCCAGGGACCCAGTACTTC
TRBD1 | TRBJ1-1 | few | TRBV29-1 | CSVERAPGTGVNTEAFF | TGCAGCGTTGAAAGGGCCCCCGGGACAGGTGTGAACACTGAAGCTTTCTTT